Shown below are 29 T cell receptor beta chains from a single sample sequenced in a study of spatial heterogeneity in lung cancer. The time point is: sample taken at primary tumor resection. Unsorted whole RNA of tumor, nontumor lung or frozen PBMC was sequenced. A single record per CDR3 protein comes from TCRdb applying MiXCR to the 5' RACE reads. Of tens of thousands of distinct CDR3 sequences in the sample, 5.3% were seen once. This material consisted of PBMCs, taken at surgery. The receptors here all came from a male donor with early-stage non-small cell lung cancer.

Many counts were recorded for this clonotype. The chain uses TRBV20-1 and TRBJ1-1, with D perhaps matching TRBD1 (5 bases). Trimming left V 0 bases short and J 2 bases short, with 16 bases between. This CDR3 has 16 amino acids. CDR1 DFQATT and CDR2 SNEGSKA come from the germline V gene (reference sequence). This chain's CDR3 is CSARDLRRGTNTEAFF. CDR3 coding DNA: TGCAGTGCTAGAGATCTCCGGAGGGGAACAAACACTGAAGCTTTCTTT.

This clonotype was observed at least ten times. The J gene is TRBJ2-5, the V gene TRBV5-4, with D perhaps assigned TRBD1 or TRBD2 (5 bases each). Looked up from germline, CDR1 is SGHNT and CDR2 is YYREEE (reference sequence). The CDR3 loop spans 11 amino acids. Between the trimmed V and J ends, which lost 6 bases and 13 bases, there was a span of 16 bases. The DNA for the CDR3 is TGTGCCAGCAAGGGGAGTGCCCAGCCGTACTTC. Translating it yields CASKGSAQPYF.

This clonotype has a count of ten or more. The chain recombines TRBV11-2 with TRBJ2-7, with no clear D. Trimming removed 1 base at V and 1 base at J, with 8 bases between. This CDR3 comprises 14 residues. Germline loops: CDR1 SGHAT, CDR2 FQNNGV. The CDR3 DNA sequence: TGTGCCAGCAGCTTAGGACCCACTTCCTACGAGCAGTACTTC. This codes for CASSLGPTSYEQYF.

This clonotype has at least ten counts. This chain connects TRBV5-4 to TRBJ2-7, with a tentative D call TRBD2 (6 bases). Germline CDR1 is SGHNT and CDR2 is YYREEE (reference sequence). The V end lost 1 base, the J end lost 7 bases, and 6 bases lay between the germline ends. The CDR3 is made up of 11 amino acids. The CDR3 nucleotides read TGTGCCAGCAGCTTGAGCGGGGAGCAGTACTTC. Translated: CASSLSGEQYF.

This clonotype was detected ten times or more. This chain joins TRBV6-2 or TRBV6-3 and TRBJ2-7, with D possibly TRBD1 on 5 matching bases. V lost 4 bases and J 6 bases, leaving 7 bases between the germline ends. CDR1 is MNHEY, CDR2 SVGEGT, per germline. The CDR3 spans 11 residues. The CDR3 protein is CASSWGGEQYF. The CDR3 nucleotides read TGTGCCAGCAGTTGGGGCGGCGAGCAGTACTTC.

This clonotype has at least ten counts. This chain joins TRBV20-1 and TRBJ1-4; D unresolved. V gave up 3 bases and J gave up 7 bases, with 9 bases separating them. The CDR3 is made up of 12 amino acids. CDR1 is DFQATT, CDR2 SNEGSKA, per germline (reference sequence). The CDR3 nucleotides are TGCAGTGCTAGTTTAAGATTTGAAAAACTGTTTTTT. Protein sequence: CSASLRFEKLFF.

This clonotype was counted many times. The chain employs TRBV7-9 and TRBJ2-2, with a possible D match to TRBD1 (5 bases). The V end lost 0 bases, the J end lost 6 bases, and 11 bases lay between the germline ends. This CDR3 is built from 15 residues. Germline CDR1 is SEHNR and CDR2 is FQNEAQ (reference sequence). CDR3 protein: CASSLASGKAGELFF. The CDR3 region has the DNA TGTGCCAGCAGCTTAGCGTCAGGGAAGGCCGGGGAGCTGTTTTTT.

This clonotype was counted ten times or more. V gene TRBV18 combines with J gene TRBJ1-1; weak D call: TRBD1 (6 bases). With 3 bases removed from V and 1 base from J, the gap between germline ends came to 12 bases. Germline V CDR1 and CDR2: KGHSH, LQKENI. This CDR3 is 15 amino acids long. CDR3 DNA: TGTGCCAGCTCACCTAGACAGGTGACGAACACTGAAGCTTTCTTT. Amino acids: CASSPRQVTNTEAFF.

The table lists this clonotype with many counts. The J gene is TRBJ2-2, the V gene TRBV12-3 or TRBV12-4; tentative D call: TRBD2 (6 bases). Deletions cut 6 bases from V and 0 bases from J, with 11 bases between. This CDR3 has 15 amino acids. CDR3 protein: CASRPSSANTGELFF. CDR3 nucleotide sequence: TGTGCCAGCAGGCCTTCTAGCGCGAACACCGGGGAGCTGTTTTTT.

In this sample, this clonotype turned up a few times. This may be a read error: a much more frequent sequence differs by one nucleotide. DNA of the CDR3: TGTGCCAGCTGGGGTCGGGGCGACACTGAAGCTTTCTTT. It specifies CASWGRGDTEAFF. The rearrangement uses TRBV27 and TRBJ1-1; D might be TRBD1 (5 bases). V dropped 8 bases and J dropped 3 bases, with 13 bases sitting between them. The CDR3 is 13 residues long. CDR1 is MNHEY, CDR2 SMNVEV, per germline (reference sequence).

Many counts were recorded for this clonotype. The chain couples TRBV4-1 to TRBJ2-6; 9 bases match TRBD1. The trim removed 8 bases at V and 0 bases at J, leaving 8 bases unmatched. This CDR3 region has 17 residues. Germline V lookup: CDR1 MGHRA, CDR2 YSYEKL. The CDR3 DNA reads as TGCGCCAGCCGGGGACAGGGTAGGGTCTCTGGGGCCAACGTCCTGACTTTC. Translated: CASRGQGRVSGANVLTF.

This clonotype was counted at least ten times. J is TRBJ1-1 and V is TRBV5-1; tentative D call: TRBD1 (5 bases). The germline V gene encodes CDR1 SGHRS and CDR2 YFSETQ. The ends were cut back, 0 bases at V and 2 bases at J, with 8 bases in the middle. The CDR3 is 14 residues long. The CDR3 reads CASSLGGSNTEAFF. The CDR3 DNA follows: TGCGCCAGCAGCTTGGGGGGCAGCAACACTGAAGCTTTCTTT.

In its sample, this clonotype was seen many times. V usage is TRBV6-2 or TRBV6-3 and J usage is TRBJ2-7; a weak D match, TRBD1 (6 bases). The CDR3 is 11 amino acids. With 8 bases removed from V and 3 bases from J, the gap between germline ends came to 8 bases. CDR1 is MNHEY and CDR2 is SVGEGT in the germline V gene. CDR3 loop: CASEGGYEQYF. CDR3 coding DNA: TGTGCCAGCGAAGGGGGCTACGAGCAGTACTTC.

This clonotype was recorded many times. CDR3 protein: CASSYSRYNEQFF. Written as DNA, the CDR3 is TGTGCCAGCAGTTACTCGAGATACAATGAGCAGTTCTTC. The gene calls are TRBV6-5 and TRBJ2-1; D not certain. This CDR3 contains 13 residues. CDR1 MNHEY and CDR2 SVGAGI come from the germline V gene. Trimming took 0 bases from V and 4 from J, leaving 4 bases between them.

About this clonotype: A much more abundant neighbour one base away suggests this may be a read error. The chain uses TRBV3-1 and TRBJ2-1, with TRBD2 matching over 8 bases. V gave up 6 bases and J gave up 5 bases; unmatched junction bases: 6. Germline V gene lookup returns CDR1 LGHDT and CDR2 YNNKEL (reference sequence). This CDR3 is 14 amino acids long. CDR3 region: CASSVTSVNNEQFF. CDR3 bases: TGTGCCAGCAGTGTGACTAGCGTGAACAATGAGCAGTTCTTC.

This clonotype was detected many times. The V call is TRBV9, the J call TRBJ2-7; 11 positions match TRBD2. CDR1 and CDR2 from the germline V gene are SGDLS and YYNGEE. This CDR3 spans 15 amino acids. V dropped 3 bases and J dropped 0; count of bases not matched to a gene: 2. The CDR3 DNA sequence: TGTGCCAGCAGCGAGGGACTAGCGGACTCCTACGAGCAGTACTTC. It encodes CASSEGLADSYEQYF.

This clonotype was picked up many times. The chain carries TRBV20-1 and TRBJ2-2, with 10 bases lining up with TRBD1. J gave up 7 bases and V 1 base, and 12 bases lay outside the gene matches. Germline-derived CDR1 and CDR2 are DFQATT and SNEGSKA (reference sequence). The CDR3 extends over 17 amino acids. The chain's CDR3 is CSARGVRDRGEGGELFF. Written as DNA, the CDR3 is TGCAGTGCTAGAGGGGTGCGGGACAGGGGAGAAGGCGGGGAGCTGTTTTTT.

This clonotype was detected ten times or more. The rearrangement links TRBV5-6 to TRBJ2-1, with D possibly called TRBD1 or TRBD2 (5 bases each). The germline V gene has CDR1 SGHDT and CDR2 YYEEEE. This CDR3 spans 15 amino acids. V lost 0 bases and J lost 3, with 10 bases in between. CDR3 sequence: CASSLDGAFYNEQFF. CDR3 sequence (DNA): TGTGCCAGCAGCTTGGACGGGGCCTTCTACAATGAGCAGTTCTTC.

This clonotype was observed many times. This chain joins TRBV7-2 and TRBJ1-6, with D perhaps TRBD1 (5 bases). V gave up 5 bases and J gave up 9 bases, with 17 bases separating them. The germline V gene encodes CDR1 SGHTA and CDR2 FQGNSA. The CDR3 is made up of 15 amino acids. The CDR3 nucleotides are TGTGCCAGCAGCCTCCAGGGAGGAGTCGCTTCACCCCTCCACTTT. Translating gives CASSLQGGVASPLHF.

At least ten counts were recorded for this clonotype. The chain has TRBV2 and TRBJ2-7; TRBD1 agrees at 7 bases. There are 15 residues in the CDR3. Trimming at V came to 3 bases and at J to 2 bases, leaving 7 bases not matched to a gene. Germline V CDR1 and CDR2: SNHLY, FYNNEI. The CDR3 coding sequence is TGTGCCAGCAGTGAGGGGACAGTTTGGCCCTACGAGCAGTACTTC. Translated, it gives CASSEGTVWPYEQYF.

This clonotype was picked up many times. The chain is built from TRBV7-2 and TRBJ2-7; TRBD2 aligns across 13 bases. CDR3 size: 18 residues. Unmatched junction bases numbered 8, after V lost 3 bases and J lost 0 bases. The germline V gene has CDR1 SGHTA and CDR2 FQGNSA. CDR3 sequence (DNA): TGTGCCAGCAGCTTTGGACTAGCGGGGGAAAAACTCTCCTACGAGCAGTACTTC. As protein: CASSFGLAGEKLSYEQYF.

The chain couples TRBV20-1 to TRBJ2-1; D uncertain. The CDR3 runs to 11 residues. Between the trimmed V and J ends, which lost 8 bases and 5 bases, there was a span of 10 bases. Germline assignment: CDR1 DFQATT and CDR2 SNEGSKA (reference sequence). CDR3 nucleotides: TGCAGTTCCGGCCGCCACAATGAGCAGTTCTTC. Translated: CSSGRHNEQFF.

This clonotype was seen ten or more times. V and J are TRBV5-1 and TRBJ2-7, with D tentatively TRBD2 (6 bases). V was clipped by 3 bases and J by 5 bases, with 18 bases between them. This CDR3 comprises 15 residues. Germline CDR1 and CDR2: SGHRS and YFSETQ. CDR3: CASSSVRGYSNEQYF. CDR3 coding DNA: TGCGCCAGCAGCTCCGTCCGGGGGTATTCGAACGAGCAGTACTTC.

This clonotype appeared many times. The V call is TRBV5-1, the J call TRBJ2-7; 13 nucleotides line up with TRBD2. V shed 2 bases, J shed 4 bases, and the junction held 6 bases outside the gene matches. The CDR3 loop spans 16 amino acids. CDR1 is SGHRS, CDR2 YFSETQ, per germline. Here the CDR3 DNA reads TGCGCCAGCAGCTTAACTAGCGGGAGGGCCCAATACGAGCAGTACTTC. This translates into CASSLTSGRAQYEQYF.

CDR3 protein: CASSQLAGGRDTQYF. In DNA form, the CDR3 reads TGTGCCAGCAGCCAACTAGCGGGAGGGCGAGATACGCAGTATTTT. The J gene is TRBJ2-3, the V gene TRBV5-6, with 13 bases that match TRBD2. V trimming: 4 bases; J trimming: 5 bases; junction bases outside the gene matches: 4. CDR1 is SGHDT and CDR2 is YYEEEE in the germline V gene. This CDR3 is 15 amino acids long. Full variable domain (remainder filled in from reference TRBV5-6 and TRBJ2-3): DAGVTQSPTHLIKTRGQQVTLRCSPKSGHDTVSWYQQALGQGPQFIFQYYEEEERQRGNFPDRFSGHQFPNYSSELNVNALLLGDSALYLCASSQLAGGRDTQYFGPGTRLTVL.

Many counts were recorded for this clonotype. J is TRBJ2-5 and V is TRBV7-2; possibly TRBD2 for D (6 bases). V was shortened by 3 bases and J by 5 bases, with 13 bases between the two germline ends. The germline V gene has CDR1 SGHTA and CDR2 FQGNSA. CDR3 size: 14 residues. The CDR3 region has the DNA TGTGCCAGCAGCTTCCAACAAGGAGGGGAGACCCAGTACTTC. Protein sequence: CASSFQQGGETQYF.

This clonotype was found many times. J is TRBJ1-5 and V is TRBV6-5; a weak D match, TRBD1 (5 bases). The CDR3 has 15 amino acids. Germline CDR1 MNHEY, CDR2 SVGAGI. Trimming removed 6 bases at V and 1 base at J, with 13 bases between. CDR3 amino acids: CASRDGGLSNQPQHF. CDR3 DNA sequence: TGTGCCAGCAGGGACGGGGGGTTAAGCAATCAGCCCCAGCATTTT.

This clonotype was recorded at least ten times. This chain uses TRBV28 with TRBJ1-5; TRBD1 matches at 8 bases. Germline CDR1 and CDR2: MDHEN and SYDVKM. The CDR3 loop spans 16 amino acids. The ends lost 6 bases at V and 2 bases at J; junction bases unmatched: 9. The CDR3 sequence is CASSPIDRGRNQPQHF. The CDR3 DNA sequence: TGTGCCAGCAGCCCTATAGACAGGGGACGCAATCAGCCCCAGCATTTT.

This clonotype came up many times. The rearrangement links TRBV6-1 to TRBJ2-5; TRBD1 or TRBD2 may be the D gene (6 bases each). Deletions cut 8 bases from V and 5 bases from J, with 27 bases between. This CDR3 spans 17 amino acids. Looked up from germline, CDR1 is MNHNS and CDR2 is SASEGT. The CDR3: CASVRGAFLLSDETQYF. The CDR3 DNA reads TGTGCCAGCGTAAGGGGGGCGTTTCTTCTGTCAGACGAGACCCAGTACTTC.